This T cell receptor (beta chain) emerged from a study of molecular identifiers for immune sequencing clone quantification. Germline V gives CDR1 LNHDA, CDR2 SQIVND (reference sequence). The CDR3 contains 16 residues. Both previously described methods and listed TCR primers were employed to make bulk TCR libraries. TCRdb recomputed calls from the PCR reads with MiXCR, one row per CDR3 protein. The data show approximately 500,000 distinct CDR3 sequences, 20% to 25% seen once. Notes on this clonotype: Germline is not matched at one junction end, which may reflect a read error.

This receptor was taken from a human donor in good health. Some libraries in this study had Jurkat cell RNA spiked in. Sequencing used naive CD8+ T cells from blood, with Jurkat cell RNA spiked in. Subset given: FACS-sorted CD8+CD4-CCR7+CD45RA+ naive T cells. The gene calls are TRBV19 and TRBJ2-5; 13 bases match TRBD2. As DNA, the CDR3 is TGTGCCAGCCGCCGGACTAGCGGGGGACTACAAGAGACCCAGCACTTC. It encodes CASRRTSGGLQETQHF.